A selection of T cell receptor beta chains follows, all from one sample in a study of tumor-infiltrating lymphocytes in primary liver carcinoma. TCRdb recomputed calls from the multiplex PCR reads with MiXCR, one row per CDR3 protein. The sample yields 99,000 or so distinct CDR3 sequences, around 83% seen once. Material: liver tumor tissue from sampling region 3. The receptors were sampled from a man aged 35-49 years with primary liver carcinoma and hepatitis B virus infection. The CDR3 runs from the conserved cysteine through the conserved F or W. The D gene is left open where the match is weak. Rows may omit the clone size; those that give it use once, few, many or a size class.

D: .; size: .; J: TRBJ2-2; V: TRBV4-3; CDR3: CASSQGLNNGELYF; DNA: TGCGCCAGCAGCCAGGGACTGAACAACGGGGAGCTGTATTTT
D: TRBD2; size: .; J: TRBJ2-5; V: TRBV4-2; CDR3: CASSQASSGFQKTQYF; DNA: TGTGCCAGCAGCCAAGCGTCTAGCGGGTTTCAAAAGACCCAATATTTC
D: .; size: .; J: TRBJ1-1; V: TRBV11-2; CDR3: CASLGLNTEAFF; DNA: TGTGCCAGCCTAGGCCTGAACACTGAAGCTTTCTTT
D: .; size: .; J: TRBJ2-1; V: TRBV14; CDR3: CASSQGGAVGEQFF; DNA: TGTGCCAGTAGCCAAGGTGGCGCGGTTGGGGAGCAGTTCTTC
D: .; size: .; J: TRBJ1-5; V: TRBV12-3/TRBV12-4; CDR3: CASSYSWGNNQPQHF; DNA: TGTGCCAGCAGTTATTCATGGGGCAACAATCAGCCCCAGCATTTT
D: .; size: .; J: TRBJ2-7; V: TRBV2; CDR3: CASSLQGREQHF; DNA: TGTGCCAGCAGTCTCCAGGGCCGCGAGCAGCACTTC
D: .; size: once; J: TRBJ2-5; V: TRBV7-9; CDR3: CASCLDFQETQHF; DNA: TGTGCCAGCTGCTTAGACTTCCAAGAGACCCAGCACTTC
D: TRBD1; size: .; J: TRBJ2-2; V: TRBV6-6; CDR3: CASSYSGQGEGIGEPFF; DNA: TGTGCCAGCAGTTACTCGGGACAGGGGGAGGGGATCGGGGAGCCGTTTTTT
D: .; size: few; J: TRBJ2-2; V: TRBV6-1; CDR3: CASSIEVGVPGELFF; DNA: TGTGCCAGCAGCATTGAGGTTGGAGTCCCCGGGGAGCTGTTTTTT
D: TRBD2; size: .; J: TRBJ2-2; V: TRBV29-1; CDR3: CSVGTSAVNTGELYF; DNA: TGCAGCGTTGGGACTAGCGCGGTGAACACCGGGGAGCTATATTTT
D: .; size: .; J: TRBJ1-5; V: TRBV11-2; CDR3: CASSLRGNQPQHF; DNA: TGTGCTAGCAGTTTAAGGGGCAATCAGCCCCAGCATTTT
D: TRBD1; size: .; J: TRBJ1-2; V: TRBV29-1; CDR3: CSVAGGAYSYTF; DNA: TGCAGCGTTGCAGGGGGCGCTTATAGCTACACCTTC
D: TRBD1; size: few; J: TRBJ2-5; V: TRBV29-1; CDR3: CSGQGANLETQYF; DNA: TGCAGCGGACAGGGGGCGAACTTAGAGACCCAGTACTTC
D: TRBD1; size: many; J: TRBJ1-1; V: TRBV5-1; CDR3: CASSSRQGLNTEAFF; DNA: TGCGCCAGCAGCTCCCGACAGGGACTGAACACTGAAGCTTTCTTT
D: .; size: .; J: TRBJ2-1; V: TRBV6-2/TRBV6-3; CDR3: CASILEGVDEQFF; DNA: TGTGCCAGCATCCTGGAGGGGGTTGATGAGCAGTTCTTC
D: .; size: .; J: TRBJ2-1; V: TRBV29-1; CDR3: CSVTESSSVNEQFF; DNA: TGCAGCGTTACGGAGTCCTCGAGCGTCAATGAGCAGTTCTTC
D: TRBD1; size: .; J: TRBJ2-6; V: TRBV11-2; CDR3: CASSMGRDRGISLSGANVPTF; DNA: TGTGCCAGCAGCATGGGGAGAGACAGGGGCATTTCCCTTTCTGGGGCCAACGTCCCGACTTTC
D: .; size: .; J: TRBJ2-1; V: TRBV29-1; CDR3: CSVEWRQAYNEHFF; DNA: TGCAGTGTTGAATGGCGGCAGGCGTACAATGAGCACTTCTTC
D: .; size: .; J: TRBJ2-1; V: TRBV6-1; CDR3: CASISTRDSYNEQFF; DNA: TGTGCCAGCATTTCTACACGGGATTCTTACAATGAGCAGTTCTTC
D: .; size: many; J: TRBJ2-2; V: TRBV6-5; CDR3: CASSWDAGELFF; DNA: TGTGCCAGCAGCTGGGACGCCGGGGAGCTGTTTTTT
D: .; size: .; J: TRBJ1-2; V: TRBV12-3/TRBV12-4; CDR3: CGSSRRGVHYGYTF; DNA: TGTGGCAGCAGTCGTCGGGGCGTGCACTATGGCTACACCTTC
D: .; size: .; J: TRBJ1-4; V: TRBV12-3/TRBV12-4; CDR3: CDSSLPGTEKLFF; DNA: TGTGACAGCAGTTTACCAGGGACTGAAAAACTGTTTTTT
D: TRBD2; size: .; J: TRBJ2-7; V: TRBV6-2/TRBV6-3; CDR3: CARSIAGGPGEQYF; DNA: TGTGCCAGGAGTATAGCGGGAGGACCCGGCGAACAGTACTTC
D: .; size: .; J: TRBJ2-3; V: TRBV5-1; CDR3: CASSLSQAGMQYF; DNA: TGCGCCAGCAGCTTGTCTCAAGCAGGTATGCAGTATTTT
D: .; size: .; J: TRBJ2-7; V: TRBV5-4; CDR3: CARSSHFEQYF; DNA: TGTGCCAGGAGCTCACACTTCGAGCAGTACTTC
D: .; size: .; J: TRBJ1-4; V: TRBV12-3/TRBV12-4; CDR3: CTSSLSGVVEKLFF; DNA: TGTACCAGCAGTTTAAGTGGGGTTGTTGAAAAACTGTTTTTT
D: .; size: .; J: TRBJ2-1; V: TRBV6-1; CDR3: CASYLVGTSNSEQFF; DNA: TGTGCCAGCTACTTAGTTGGTACGAGTAACAGTGAGCAGTTCTTC
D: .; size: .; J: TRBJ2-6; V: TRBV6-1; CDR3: CASAEFSQGTNVLTF; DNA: TGTGCCAGCGCTGAATTCTCCCAAGGGACCAACGTCCTTACTTTC
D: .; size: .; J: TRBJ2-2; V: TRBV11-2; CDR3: CASSPWSANTGELFF; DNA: TGTGCCAGCAGTCCGTGGAGTGCGAACACCGGGGAGCTGTTTTTC